This T cell receptor (beta chain) emerged from a study of CD8 T cells in ankylosing spondylitis. Broader study findings: Made up of eight or nine highly homologous variants, a TCR beta motif appeared characteristic of ankylosing spondylitis blood.

In this sample, this clonotype turned up a few times. Its antigen remains unidentified. The CDR3 is made up of 12 amino acids. Germline assignment: CDR1 MNHNY and CDR2 SVGAGI (reference sequence). V dropped 4 bases and J dropped 2 bases, with 6 bases sitting between them. Each CDR3 protein is one row after TCRdb ran MiXCR on the 5' RACE reads. The sample yields roughly 130,000 distinct CDR3 sequences, roughly 13% seen once. Material: blood, either unsorted or a sorted T cell fraction (not recorded which). This sequence joins TRBV6-6 and TRBJ2-7, with D unclear. This clonotype was sampled from a female donor with ankylosing spondylitis or in good health (not recorded which). The CDR3 sequence: CASSSTPYEQYF. As DNA, the CDR3 is TGTGCCAGCAGTTCGACCCCCTACGAGCAGTACTTC.